What follows are 8 T cell receptor beta chains derived from one specimen sequenced in a study of regulatory T cells in long-lasting Graves disease. According to the study, TCR beta libraries were built with iRepertoire HTBI primers and CDR3-region Arm-PCR. MiXCR, run by TCRdb on the multiplex PCR reads, gives a single entry per CDR3 protein. Here the sample spans roughly 350,000 distinct CDR3 sequences, over 15% being singletons. Time point meaning: newly diagnosed GD, antithyroid drugs for less than 3 months. PBMC RNA served as the TCR library source. This same sample was also taken into another study, of T cells in Graves' hyperthyroidism and ophthalmopathy.

The sample consisted of peripheral blood mononuclear cells (PBMCs), taken at new diagnosis, from a patient treated with antithyroid drugs. These receptors all come from a man between 40 and 49 years old with Graves disease.

The sample holds many counts of this clonotype. The gene calls are TRBV28 and TRBJ2-7; 11 nucleotides align to TRBD2. J lost 1 base, V lost 9 bases, and 2 bases had no gene match. In germline, CDR1 is MDHEN, CDR2 SYDVKM. This CDR3 is built from 13 residues. The CDR3 DNA sequence: TGTGCCAGTATAGCGGGGGGGTCCTACGAGCAGTACTTC. Its translation: CASIAGGSYEQYF. The entire variable domain, with the rest obtained from reference TRBV28 and TRBJ2-7, is as follows: DVKVTQSSRYLVKRTGEKVFLECVQDMDHENMFWYRQDPGLGLRLIYFSYDVKMKEKGDIPEGYSVSREKKERFSLILESASTNQTSMYLCASIAGGSYEQYFGPGTRLTVT.

This clonotype showed up many times. V and J are TRBV28 and TRBJ1-1; D is unresolved. The CDR3 has 14 amino acids. Germline V gene lookup returns CDR1 MDHEN and CDR2 SYDVKM. Trimming took off 5 bases at V and 5 bases at J, with 15 bases between the two ends. The CDR3 nucleotides read TGTGCCAGCAGTCGCCGTCCACGGGAAACTGAAGCTTTCTTT. Translation: CASSRRPRETEAFF. Drawing the rest from reference TRBV28 and TRBJ1-1, the complete variable domain is DVKVTQSSRYLVKRTGEKVFLECVQDMDHENMFWYRQDPGLGLRLIYFSYDVKMKEKGDIPEGYSVSREKKERFSLILESASTNQTSMYLCASSRRPRETEAFFGQGTRLTVV.

In the case of this clonotype: A far larger clone is one base from this, pointing to a likely read error. The chain carries TRBV29-1 and TRBJ2-1; 7 bases agree with TRBD1. The end of the DNA fits TRBJ2-5 better, so the J call may be wrong. CDR3 length equals 13 residues. Germline CDR1 is SQVTM and CDR2 is ANQGSEA. The CDR3 DNA is TGCAGCGTTGGAGCCGACAGGGATGAGACCCAGTACTTC. Translation: CSVGADRDETQYF.

A few counts support this clonotype. The genes are TRBV20-1 and TRBJ2-7; TRBD1 agrees at 9 bases. V lost 3 bases, J lost 4 bases, and 7 bases stayed unmatched. The CDR3 has 14 amino acids. In germline, CDR1 is DFQATT, CDR2 SNEGSKA (reference sequence). CDR3: CSASAGTGQYEQYF. Here the CDR3 DNA reads TGCAGTGCTAGTGCCGGGACAGGGCAGTACGAGCAGTACTTC.

J is TRBJ2-1 and V is TRBV29-1; unclear D gene. V was cut by 5 bases and J by 8 bases, with 16 bases left in between. The CDR3 spans 13 residues. Germline lookup yields CDR1 SQVTM and CDR2 ANQGSEA. The CDR3: CSVSLGGRHEQFF. For the CDR3, the DNA is TGCAGCGTTAGCTTGGGCGGCCGCCATGAGCAGTTCTTC.

This clonotype has only a few counts. V usage is TRBV29-1 and J usage is TRBJ1-1, with D uncertain. Trimming stripped 6 bases from V and 6 bases from J, with 14 bases between. Per germline, CDR1 SQVTM and CDR2 ANQGSEA. This CDR3 is 12 amino acids long. CDR3 loop: CSVAGESPEAFF. The CDR3 DNA reads TGCAGCGTGGCCGGGGAAAGCCCTGAAGCTTTCTTT.

This clonotype was seen a handful of times. The chain is built from TRBV15 and TRBJ2-7; D possibly matches TRBD1 or TRBD2 (5 bases each). The CDR3 loop spans 15 amino acids. The germline CDR1 and CDR2 sequences are LNHNV and YYDKDF (reference sequence). V lost 4 bases, J lost 3 bases, and 16 bases lay in between. As DNA, the CDR3 is TGTGCCACCAGCACACTCGGGACCCACCTCTACGAGCAGTACTTC. It translates to CATSTLGTHLYEQYF.

This clonotype occurred many times. This chain links TRBV11-2 with TRBJ2-7; D gene uncertain. CDR1 and CDR2 from the germline V gene are SGHAT and FQNNGV. The CDR3 contains 12 residues. Trimming removed 5 bases from V and 3 bases from J, with 8 bases in between. CDR3 residues: CASSPKRYEQYF. In nucleotides, the CDR3 is TGTGCCAGCAGCCCAAAGCGCTACGAGCAGTACTTC.